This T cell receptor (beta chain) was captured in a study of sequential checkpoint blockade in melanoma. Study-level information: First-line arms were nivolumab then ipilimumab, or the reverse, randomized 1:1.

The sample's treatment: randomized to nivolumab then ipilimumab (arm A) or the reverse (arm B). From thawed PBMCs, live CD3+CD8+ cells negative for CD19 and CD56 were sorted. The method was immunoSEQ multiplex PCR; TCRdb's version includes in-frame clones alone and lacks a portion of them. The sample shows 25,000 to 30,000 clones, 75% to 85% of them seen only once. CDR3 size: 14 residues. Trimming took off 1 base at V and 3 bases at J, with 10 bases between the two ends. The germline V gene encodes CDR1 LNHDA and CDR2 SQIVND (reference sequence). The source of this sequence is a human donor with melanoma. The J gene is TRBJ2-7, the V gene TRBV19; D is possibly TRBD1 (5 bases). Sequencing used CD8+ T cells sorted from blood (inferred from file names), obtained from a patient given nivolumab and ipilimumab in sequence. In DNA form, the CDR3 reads TGTGCCAGTAGTATAGGACAGAAGTTCTACGAGCAGTACTTC. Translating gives CASSIGQKFYEQYF.